These 18 T cell receptor beta chains originate from one sample sequenced in a study of metastatic and nonmetastatic thyroid tumors. TCRdb reanalyzed the PCR reads via MiXCR. The sample includes some 15,000 clones, more than 3% of them seen just once. Patients underwent thyroid surgery, and none had received any treatment before it. The sequenced sample was tumor tissue. The receptors shown here come from a female donor with papillary thyroid cancer or a benign thyroid nodule (not recorded which). Some clones in this sample may be carry-over from other donors' samples.

By sample fraction, this clone is medium-sized. The chain carries TRBV7-2 and TRBJ1-4, with 10 bases fitting TRBD1. V shed 5 bases and J 10 bases; nucleotides not matched to a gene: 7. Germline loops: CDR1 SGHTA, CDR2 FQGNSA. The CDR3 is 14 amino acids. CDR3 in amino acids: CASSHRQGAGKLFF. The CDR3 DNA is TGTGCCAGCAGCCACCGACAGGGGGCGGGAAAACTGTTTTTT.

A few counts support this clone. The CDR3 nucleotides are TGTGCCAGCAGTGATGGCCACGGAACAGATACGCAGTATTTT. Its translation: CASSDGHGTDTQYF. The chain links TRBV6-4 to TRBJ2-3; D unclear. The CDR3 length is 14 residues. V was pared by 3 bases and J by 3 bases, with 10 bases between. Germline loops: CDR1 MRHNA, CDR2 SNTAGT.

The table lists this clone with a few counts. The chain recombines TRBV20-1 with TRBJ1-2, with D possibly matching TRBD1 (5 bases). The V gene's germline CDR1 is DFQATT and CDR2 SNEGSKA (reference sequence). The CDR3 runs 14 residues. The V and J ends lost 1 base and 5 bases respectively, with 14 bases between them. DNA of the CDR3: TGCAGTGCTAGAGGGGACCCAGGAGAATATGGCTACACCTTC. As protein: CSARGDPGEYGYTF.

The chain carries TRBV20-1 and TRBJ2-1; TRBD2 matches at 11 bases. The germline V gene encodes CDR1 DFQATT and CDR2 SNEGSKA (reference sequence). This CDR3 contains 15 residues. The J segment lost 3 bases and the V segment lost 3 bases, leaving 4 bases of the junction unmatched. Written as DNA, the CDR3 is TGCAGTGCTAGCGCCGGGACTAGCGGCTACAATGAGCAGTTCTTC. It encodes CSASAGTSGYNEQFF.

V is TRBV7-9 and J is TRBJ1-2, with a tentative D call TRBD1 (6 bases). Germline lookup yields CDR1 SEHNR and CDR2 FQNEAQ (reference sequence). V was shortened by 6 bases and J by 3 bases, with 14 bases between the two germline ends. This CDR3 has 14 residues. CDR3 residues: CASRSSRQDYGYTF. Written as DNA, the CDR3 is TGTGCCAGCAGGTCCAGCCGACAGGACTATGGCTACACCTTC. The full variable domain, in which reference TRBV7-9 and TRBJ1-2 provide the parts outside the CDR3, is DTGVSQNPRHKITKRGQNVTFRCDPISEHNRLYWYRQTLGQGPEFLTYFQNEAQLEKSRLLSDRFSAERPKGSFSTLEIQRTEQGDSAMYLCASRSSRQDYGYTFGSGTRLTVV.

This clone was seen a handful of times. The V gene is TRBV7-6, the J gene TRBJ1-4; possibly TRBD1 for D (6 bases). Between the trimmed V and J ends, which lost 5 bases and 4 bases, there was a span of 14 bases. Germline loops: CDR1 SGHVS, CDR2 FNYEAQ. The CDR3 contains 15 residues. The CDR3 sequence is CASSVTTGYNEKLFF. DNA for the CDR3: TGTGCCAGCAGCGTAACCACAGGGTATAATGAAAAACTGTTTTTT.

By sample fraction, this clone is medium-sized. The CDR3 DNA follows: TGTGCCAGCAGCGTAGGTATCGGCTCCTACGAGCAGTACTTC. This translates into CASSVGIGSYEQYF. The rearrangement uses TRBV9 and TRBJ2-7; no definite D call. Trimming took off 0 bases at V and 0 bases at J, with 7 bases between the two ends. This CDR3 is built from 14 residues. In germline, CDR1 is SGDLS, CDR2 YYNGEE.

By its share, this clone is medium-sized. V and J are TRBV7-6 and TRBJ2-2; a weak D match, TRBD1 (5 bases). The V gene lost 2 bases and the J gene lost 3 bases, with 16 bases spanning the gap. From germline, CDR1 is SGHVS and CDR2 FNYEAQ. This CDR3 region has 17 residues. Written as DNA, the CDR3 is TGTGCCAGCAGCTTAAGCCCTAAGGGGTATGACACCGGGGAGCTGTTTTTT. Translated, it gives CASSLSPKGYDTGELFF.

Remarks on this clone: The final CDR3 position lacks the conserved phenylalanine or tryptophan, pointing to a likely read error. The rearrangement joins TRBV13 to TRBJ1-2, with D possibly matching TRBD1 (5 bases). V shed 3 bases and J shed 3 bases, with 8 bases lying between them. Germline CDR1 is PRHDT and CDR2 is FYEKMQ (reference sequence). The CDR3 covers 13 residues. The CDR3 here is CASSLGGDYGYTL. For the CDR3, the DNA is TGTGCCAGCAGCTTGGGAGGGGACTATGGCTACACCCTC.

By sample share, this clone is large (0.1 to 1%). This chain links TRBV6-1 with TRBJ1-6; D is unclear. Germline V CDR1 and CDR2: MNHNS, SASEGT. The CDR3 loop spans 15 amino acids. Trimming took 6 bases from V and 8 from J, leaving 17 bases between them. CDR3 in DNA: TGTGCCAGCAGCCCCAGGCCCGCCCTGTATTCACCCCTCCACTTT. Translating it yields CASSPRPALYSPLHF.

This clone occurred a few times. The junction departs from germline at one end; a sequencing error may be responsible. V usage is TRBV28 and J usage is TRBJ2-3, with D perhaps TRBD1 (6 bases). CDR1 and CDR2 from the germline V gene are MDHEN and SYDVKM. The CDR3 totals 13 residues. CDR3 sequence reads: CTSSTGSEDTQYF. As DNA, the CDR3 is TGTACCAGCAGTACAGGGTCAGAGGATACGCAGTATTTT.

This clone was observed a few times. This rearrangement joins TRBV5-1 to TRBJ1-1; D is undetermined. The V end lost 6 bases, the J end lost 2 bases, and 11 bases lay between the germline ends. Looked up from germline, CDR1 is SGHRS and CDR2 is YFSETQ. This CDR3 spans 13 amino acids. CDR3 protein: CASIIGLNTEAFF. DNA of the CDR3: TGCGCCAGCATTATCGGACTAAACACTGAAGCTTTCTTT. The complete variable domain, with remaining parts taken from reference TRBV5-1 and TRBJ1-1, reads KAGVTQTPRYLIKTRGQQVTLSCSPISGHRSVSWYQQTPGQGLQFLFEYFSETQRNKGNFPGRFSGRQFSNSRSEMNVSTLELGDSALYLCASIIGLNTEAFFGQGTRLTVV.

J is TRBJ1-5 and V is TRBV6-1; possibly TRBD1 for D (5 bases). The CDR3 length is 16 residues. From germline, CDR1 is MNHNS and CDR2 SASEGT. V lost 2 bases and J 2 bases, leaving 13 bases between the germline ends. This chain's CDR3 is CASSEQAGMGNQPQHF. CDR3 coding DNA: TGTGCCAGCAGTGAACAGGCAGGGATGGGCAATCAGCCCCAGCATTTT.

This clone was seen more than once but under ten times. The chain carries TRBV20-1 and TRBJ2-7; D might be TRBD1 or TRBD2, each matching 5 bases. V lost 0 bases to trimming and J lost 0 bases, with 12 bases between them. Germline V lookup: CDR1 DFQATT, CDR2 SNEGSKA (reference sequence). There are 15 residues in the CDR3. Written as DNA, the CDR3 is TGCAGTGCTAGAGATCTTCCAGGGAGCTCCTACGAGCAGTACTTC. Its translation: CSARDLPGSSYEQYF.

This clone was seen only a few times. V usage is TRBV9 and J usage is TRBJ2-5; 9 bases are a match to TRBD1. Germline trimming cut 9 bases from V and 2 bases from J; bases unmatched to any gene: 8. The germline V gene encodes CDR1 SGDLS and CDR2 YYNGEE. CDR3 length equals 14 residues. CDR3 region: CANPGQGTQETQYF. The CDR3 nucleotides are TGTGCCAACCCAGGACAGGGGACGCAAGAGACCCAGTACTTC.

This clone was recorded a few times. The chain uses TRBV27 and TRBJ1-1; tentatively, D is TRBD1 (6 bases). Germline V gives CDR1 MNHEY, CDR2 SMNVEV (reference sequence). The CDR3 has 13 residues. The ends were cut back, 5 bases at V and 4 bases at J, with 11 bases in the middle. The CDR3 loop is CASSTGMGTEAFF. DNA of the CDR3: TGTGCCAGCAGTACAGGGATGGGCACTGAAGCTTTCTTT.

This clone was recorded a few times. This chain joins TRBV5-4 and TRBJ1-3; D not resolved. Per the germline V gene, CDR1 is SGHNT and CDR2 is YYREEE (reference sequence). Trimming stripped 4 bases from V and 0 bases from J, with 8 bases between. The CDR3 runs 14 residues. CDR3 region: CASSIDNSGNTIYF. In nucleotides, the CDR3 is TGTGCCAGCAGCATCGACAACTCTGGAAACACCATATATTTT.

In its sample, this clone was seen a few times. The rearrangement joins TRBV24-1 to TRBJ1-5, with 8 bases lining up with TRBD1. Losses at the gene ends were 5 bases for V and 0 bases for J; bases not matched to a gene: 8. CDR1 and CDR2 from the germline V gene are KGHDR and SFDVKD. This CDR3 comprises 17 residues. CDR3 bases: TGTGCCACCAGTGGCGGGACAGGTCCTTATAGCAATCAGCCCCAGCATTTT. Residues: CATSGGTGPYSNQPQHF.